Included here is one T cell receptor beta chain sequence, with context. The source of the sample is a study of blood T cell repertoires in COVID-19. Study overall: COVID-19 samples collected from the United States, Italy and Spain covered acute and convalescent phases.

Data came from immunoSEQ multiplex PCR; TCRdb stores just in-frame clones and leaves some out. Here the sample spans about 190,000 clones, around 80% being singletons. The V and J ends lost 2 bases and 5 bases, in that order; junction bases with no gene match: 6. This CDR3 spans 15 amino acids. Germline V gene sequence: CDR1 MNHEY, CDR2 SVGEGT. The sample consisted of peripheral blood. This TCR was recovered from a woman aged 60-75 years with COVID-19, enrolled during active disease. This rearrangement joins TRBV6-2 or TRBV6-3 to TRBJ2-5; 9 bases agree with TRBD2. The CDR3 DNA follows: TGTGCCAGCAGTTACGGGGTTAGCGGGAGTGAGACCCAGTACTTC. This gives the protein CASSYGVSGSETQYF.